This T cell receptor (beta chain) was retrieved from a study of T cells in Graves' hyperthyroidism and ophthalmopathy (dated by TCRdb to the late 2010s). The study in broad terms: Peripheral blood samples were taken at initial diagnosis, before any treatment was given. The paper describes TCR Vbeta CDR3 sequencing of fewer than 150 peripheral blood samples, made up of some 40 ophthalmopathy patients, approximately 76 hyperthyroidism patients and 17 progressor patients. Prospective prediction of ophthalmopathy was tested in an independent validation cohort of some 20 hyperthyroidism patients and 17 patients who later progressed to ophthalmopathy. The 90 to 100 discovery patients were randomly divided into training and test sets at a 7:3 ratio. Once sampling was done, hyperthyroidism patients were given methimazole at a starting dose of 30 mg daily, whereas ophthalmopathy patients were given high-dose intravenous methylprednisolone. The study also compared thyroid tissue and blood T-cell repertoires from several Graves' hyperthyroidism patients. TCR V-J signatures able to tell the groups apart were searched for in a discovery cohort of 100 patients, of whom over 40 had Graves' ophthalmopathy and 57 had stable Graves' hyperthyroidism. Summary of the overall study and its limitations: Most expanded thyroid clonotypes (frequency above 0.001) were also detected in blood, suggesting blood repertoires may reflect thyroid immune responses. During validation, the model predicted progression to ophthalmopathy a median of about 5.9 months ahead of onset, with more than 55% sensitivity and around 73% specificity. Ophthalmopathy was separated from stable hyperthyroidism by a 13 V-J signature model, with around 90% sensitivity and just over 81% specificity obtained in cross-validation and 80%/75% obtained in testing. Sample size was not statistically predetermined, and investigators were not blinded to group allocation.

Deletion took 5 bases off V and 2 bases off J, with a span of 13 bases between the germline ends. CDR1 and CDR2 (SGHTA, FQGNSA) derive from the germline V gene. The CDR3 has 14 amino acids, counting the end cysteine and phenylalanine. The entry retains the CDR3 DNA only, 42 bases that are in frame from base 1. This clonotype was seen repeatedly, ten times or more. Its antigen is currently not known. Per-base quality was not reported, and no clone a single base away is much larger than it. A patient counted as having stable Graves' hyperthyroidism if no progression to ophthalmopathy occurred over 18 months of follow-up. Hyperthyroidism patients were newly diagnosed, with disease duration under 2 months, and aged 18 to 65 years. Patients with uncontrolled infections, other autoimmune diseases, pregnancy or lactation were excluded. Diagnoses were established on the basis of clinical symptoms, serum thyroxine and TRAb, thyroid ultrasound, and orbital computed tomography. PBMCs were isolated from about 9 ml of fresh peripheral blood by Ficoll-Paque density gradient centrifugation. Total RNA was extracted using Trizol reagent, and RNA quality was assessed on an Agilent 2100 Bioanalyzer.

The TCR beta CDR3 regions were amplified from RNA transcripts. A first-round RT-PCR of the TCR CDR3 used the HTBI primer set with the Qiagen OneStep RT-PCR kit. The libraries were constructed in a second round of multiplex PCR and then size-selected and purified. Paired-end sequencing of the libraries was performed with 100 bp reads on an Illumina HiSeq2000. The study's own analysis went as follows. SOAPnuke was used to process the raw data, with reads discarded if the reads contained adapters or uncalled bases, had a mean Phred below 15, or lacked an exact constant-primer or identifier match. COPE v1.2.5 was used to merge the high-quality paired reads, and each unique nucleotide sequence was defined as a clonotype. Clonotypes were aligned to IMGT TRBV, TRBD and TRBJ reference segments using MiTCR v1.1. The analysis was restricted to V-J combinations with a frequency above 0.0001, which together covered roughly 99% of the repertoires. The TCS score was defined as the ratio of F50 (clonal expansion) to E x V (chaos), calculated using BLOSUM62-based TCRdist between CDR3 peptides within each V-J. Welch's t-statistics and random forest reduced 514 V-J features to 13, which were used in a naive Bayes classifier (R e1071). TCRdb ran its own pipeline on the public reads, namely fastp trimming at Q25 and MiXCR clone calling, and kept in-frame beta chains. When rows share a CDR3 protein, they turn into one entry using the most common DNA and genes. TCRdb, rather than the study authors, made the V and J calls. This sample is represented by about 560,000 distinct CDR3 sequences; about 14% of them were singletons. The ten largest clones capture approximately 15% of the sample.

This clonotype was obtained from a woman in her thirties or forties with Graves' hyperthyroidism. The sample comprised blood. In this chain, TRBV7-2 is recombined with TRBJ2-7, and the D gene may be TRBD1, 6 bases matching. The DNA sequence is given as TGTGCCAGCAGCAATCGACAGGCCACCTACGAGCAGTACTTC. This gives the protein CASSNRQATYEQYF.